A selection of T cell receptor beta chains follows, all from one sample in a study of OX40 agonist ivuxolimab in advanced cancers. Clones were read by immunoSEQ multiplex PCR, and TCRdb kept only the in-frame ones, dropping some. The sample records some 100,000 clones, about nine tenths being singletons. Sequenced here: CD4+ or CD8+ T cells sorted from blood, sampled in a trial of the OX40 agonist ivuxolimab. Receptors were obtained from an adult with an advanced solid tumor such as melanoma, head and neck, liver or kidney cancer. The CDR3 runs from the conserved cysteine through the conserved F or W. Each record gives: V gene, D gene, clone size, J gene, CDR3 protein, CDR3 DNA. The D gene is left open where the match is weak. Clone sizes are given selectively: once, few, many, or a class where the clone is expanded.

>TRBV29-1|-|-|TRBJ2-1
CSVSQSYNEQFF
TGCAGCGTCTCCCAAAGCTACAATGAGCAGTTCTTC
>TRBV9|-|-|TRBJ2-7
CASSVEPSGEQYF
TGTGCCAGCAGCGTAGAGCCCTCGGGGGAGCAGTACTTC
>TRBV7-6|-|-|TRBJ2-2
CASSFALGNTGELFF
TGTGCCAGCAGCTTCGCCTTGGGCAACACCGGGGAGCTGTTTTTT
>TRBV19|-|-|TRBJ2-5
CASSRERWARETQYF
TGTGCCAGTAGTAGAGAGAGGTGGGCACGGGAGACCCAGTACTTC
>TRBV27|-|-|TRBJ2-3
CASSPGRPPDTQYF
TGTGCCAGCAGTCCGGGTCGACCCCCAGATACGCAGTATTTT
>TRBV30|TRBD1|-|TRBJ2-3
CAWSPRQGRTDTQYF
TGTGCCTGGAGTCCGAGACAGGGGCGGACAGATACGCAGTATTTT
>TRBV5-1|-|-|TRBJ2-3
CASRDTGSNTQYF
TGCGCCAGCAGAGATACAGGGAGTAATACGCAGTATTTT
>TRBV6-5|TRBD1|-|TRBJ2-2
CASSSLGTGDTGELFF
TGTGCCAGCAGTTCCCTGGGGACAGGGGACACCGGGGAGCTGTTTTTT
>TRBV5-1|TRBD1|-|TRBJ1-1
CASSPGRGDTEAFF
TGCGCCAGCAGCCCTGGCAGGGGGGACACTGAAGCTTTCTTT
>TRBV7-2|-|-|TRBJ2-1
CASSRNQIKNEQFF
TGTGCCAGCAGCCGAAATCAAATCAAGAATGAGCAGTTCTTC
>TRBV9|TRBD1|-|TRBJ2-3
CASSVGGQGTDTQYF
TGTGCCAGCAGCGTAGGGGGACAGGGGACAGATACGCAGTATTTT
>TRBV7-8|-|-|TRBJ2-5
CASSRLGETQYF
TGTGCCAGCAGCCGACTAGGAGAGACCCAGTACTTC
>TRBV7-9|TRBD1|-|TRBJ2-1
CASSLAGTGDYNEQFF
TGTGCCAGCAGCTTAGCCGGGACAGGGGACTACAATGAGCAGTTCTTC
>TRBV19|-|-|TRBJ2-7
CASQNSGIPYEQYF
TGTGCCAGTCAAAATAGCGGAATACCCTACGAGCAGTACTTC
>TRBV15|TRBD2|-|TRBJ2-7
CATMGLTSPTYEQYF
TGTGCCACCATGGGCTTGACTAGCCCCACCTACGAGCAGTACTTC
>TRBV7-3|TRBD1|-|TRBJ1-3
CASSPRTGMSFPGNTIYF
TGTGCCAGCAGCCCCCGGACAGGGATGAGCTTTCCCGGAAACACCATATATTTT
>TRBV7-2|-|once|TRBJ1-5
CASSGYGVGQPQHF
TGTGCCAGCAGCGGCTACGGCGTCGGACAGCCCCAGCATTTT
>TRBV10-3|-|once|TRBJ1-2
CAISEWGQNYGYTF
TGTGCCATCAGTGAGTGGGGGCAGAACTATGGCTACACCTTC
>TRBV27|TRBD1|-|TRBJ1-4
CASSFTGAPNEKLFF
TGTGCCAGCAGTTTCACAGGGGCCCCTAATGAAAAACTGTTTTTT
>TRBV11-2|-|-|TRBJ1-3
CASSLVAGSGNTIYF
TGTGCCAGCAGCTTAGTTGCAGGGTCAGGAAACACCATATATTTT
>TRBV5-1|-|-|TRBJ1-3
CASSLEGYPRAGNTIYF
TGCGCCAGCAGCTTGGAGGGCTATCCCCGGGCTGGAAACACCATATATTTT
>TRBV7-9|-|-|TRBJ2-1
CASSLGVLANTKSEQFF
TGTGCCAGCAGCTTAGGAGTGCTAGCGAATACGAAGTCGGAGCAGTTCTTC
>TRBV28|-|-|TRBJ2-3
CASSVSVSTDTQYF
TGTGCCAGCAGTGTTAGCGTTAGCACAGATACGCAGTATTTT
>TRBV18|TRBD1|-|TRBJ2-7
CASSPERTGYEQYF
TGTGCCAGCTCACCAGAGAGGACAGGGTATGAGCAGTACTTC
>TRBV5-1|-|-|TRBJ2-1
CASSLDEGGSYNEQFF
TGCGCCAGCAGCTTGGACGAGGGGGGTTCCTACAATGAGCAGTTCTTC
>TRBV27|TRBD1|-|TRBJ2-1
CATSFGQGRYNEQFF
TGTGCCACCTCGTTCGGACAGGGGAGATACAATGAGCAGTTCTTC
>TRBV5-4|-|-|TRBJ1-2
CASSLAQVTGYTF
TGTGCCAGCAGCTTGGCACAGGTAACAGGCTACACCTTC
>TRBV11-1|TRBD1|-|TRBJ2-5
CASSSTTTGHNNF
TGTGCCAGCAGCTCCACAACGACAGGGCATAATAACTTC
>TRBV18|-|-|TRBJ2-7
CASSPSQGGQYF
TGTGCCAGCTCACCATCCCAGGGAGGGCAGTACTTC
>TRBV5-1|TRBD1|-|TRBJ2-7
CASSLGGGTDYEQYF
TGCGCCAGCAGCTTAGGGGGCGGCACAGACTACGAGCAGTACTTC
>TRBV7-8|TRBD1|-|TRBJ2-7
CASSRRDRGNYEQYF
TGTGCCAGCAGCCGCCGGGACAGGGGTAACTACGAGCAGTACTTC
>TRBV7-2|-|-|TRBJ2-4
CASSLNSKNIQYF
TGTGCCAGCAGCTTAAACAGCAAAAACATTCAGTACTTC
>TRBV19|-|-|TRBJ2-1
CASRARLREYEQFF
TGTGCCAGTAGGGCCCGGTTGCGAGAGTATGAGCAGTTCTTC
>TRBV19|TRBD2|-|TRBJ2-1
CASTLVWASGRSNNEQFF
TGTGCCAGTACCTTGGTTTGGGCTAGCGGGCGCTCTAACAATGAGCAGTTCTTC
>TRBV4-2|-|-|TRBJ2-1
CASSQDGRPYNEQFF
TGTGCCAGCAGCCAAGACGGCCGGCCTTACAATGAGCAGTTCTTC
>TRBV19|-|-|TRBJ2-5
CASSSLGQGQETQYF
TGTGCCAGTAGTAGCCTTGGGCAGGGGCAAGAGACCCAGTACTTC
>TRBV28|-|-|TRBJ1-6
CASSFIGNNSPLHF
TGTGCCAGCAGTTTTATAGGGAACAATTCACCCCTCCACTTT
>TRBV7-7|-|once|TRBJ2-7
CASSYPINYEQYF
TGTGCCAGCAGCTATCCCATCAACTACGAGCAGTACTTC
>TRBV5-4|TRBD2|-|TRBJ2-3
CASSFRLAGEDTQYF
TGTGCCAGCAGCTTCAGACTAGCGGGAGAAGATACGCAGTATTTT
>TRBV23-1|TRBD1|once|TRBJ1-1
CASNGQGNTEAFF
TGCGCCAGCAACGGACAGGGGAACACTGAAGCTTTCTTT
>TRBV28|-|-|TRBJ2-7
CASSLSPTAYEQYF
TGTGCCAGCAGTTTGTCACCTACCGCCTACGAGCAGTACTTC
>TRBV28|-|-|TRBJ2-7
CASRSFGRVTYEQYF
TGTGCCAGCAGATCCTTTGGGCGGGTCACCTACGAGCAGTACTTC
>TRBV10-3|-|-|TRBJ2-3
CAITAADTGSNGDTQYF
TGTGCCATCACCGCCGCGGACACGGGTTCCAATGGGGATACGCAGTATTTT
>TRBV6-5|-|-|TRBJ2-7
CASTDSYSYEQYF
TGTGCCAGCACTGACAGTTACTCCTACGAGCAGTACTTC
>TRBV19|-|-|TRBJ1-2
CASTGTLNYGYTF
TGTGCCAGTACCGGGACCCTCAACTATGGCTACACCTTC
>TRBV9|TRBD2|few|TRBJ2-1
CASSPGLAGYNEQFF
TGTGCCAGCAGCCCAGGACTAGCGGGTTACAATGAGCAGTTCTTC
>TRBV30|-|-|TRBJ2-1
CAWRNHNEQFF
TGTGCCTGGAGGAACCACAATGAGCAGTTCTTC
>TRBV7-9|-|-|TRBJ1-2
CASSLDGQTYGYTF
TGTGCCAGCAGCTTAGACGGCCAGACGTATGGCTACACCTTC
>TRBV9|-|-|TRBJ1-1
CASSVDGGTEAFF
TGTGCCAGCAGCGTAGATGGGGGCACTGAAGCTTTCTTT
>TRBV7-2|-|-|TRBJ2-2
CASSLVIGTGELFF
TGTGCCAGCAGCTTAGTCATAGGTACCGGGGAGCTGTTTTTT
>TRBV10-1|-|once|TRBJ2-1
CASSDPYNEQFF
TGCGCCAGCAGTGACCCGTACAATGAGCAGTTCTTC
>TRBV28|TRBD2|-|TRBJ2-2
CASSLPGLATGELFF
TGTGCCAGCAGTTTACCGGGACTAGCCACCGGGGAGCTGTTTTTT
>TRBV11-2|-|-|TRBJ1-4
CASSFLGARDEKLFF
TGTGCCAGCAGCTTTTTGGGGGCCCGGGATGAAAAACTGTTTTTT